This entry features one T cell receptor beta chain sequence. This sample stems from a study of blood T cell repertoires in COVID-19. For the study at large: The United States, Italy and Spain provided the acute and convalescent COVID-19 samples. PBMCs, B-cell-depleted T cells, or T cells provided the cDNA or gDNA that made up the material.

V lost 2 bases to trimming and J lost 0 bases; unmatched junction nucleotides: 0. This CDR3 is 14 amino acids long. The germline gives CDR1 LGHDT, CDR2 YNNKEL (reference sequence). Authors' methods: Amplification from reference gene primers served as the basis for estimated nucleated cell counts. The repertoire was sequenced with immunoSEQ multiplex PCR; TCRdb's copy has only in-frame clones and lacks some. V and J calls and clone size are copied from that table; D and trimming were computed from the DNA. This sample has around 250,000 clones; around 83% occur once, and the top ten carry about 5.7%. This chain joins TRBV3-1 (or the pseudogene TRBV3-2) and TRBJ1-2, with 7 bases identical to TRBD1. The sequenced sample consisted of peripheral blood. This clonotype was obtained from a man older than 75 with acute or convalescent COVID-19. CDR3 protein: CASSQQGANYGYTF. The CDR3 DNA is TGTGCCAGCAGCCAACAGGGGGCTAACTATGGCTACACCTTC.